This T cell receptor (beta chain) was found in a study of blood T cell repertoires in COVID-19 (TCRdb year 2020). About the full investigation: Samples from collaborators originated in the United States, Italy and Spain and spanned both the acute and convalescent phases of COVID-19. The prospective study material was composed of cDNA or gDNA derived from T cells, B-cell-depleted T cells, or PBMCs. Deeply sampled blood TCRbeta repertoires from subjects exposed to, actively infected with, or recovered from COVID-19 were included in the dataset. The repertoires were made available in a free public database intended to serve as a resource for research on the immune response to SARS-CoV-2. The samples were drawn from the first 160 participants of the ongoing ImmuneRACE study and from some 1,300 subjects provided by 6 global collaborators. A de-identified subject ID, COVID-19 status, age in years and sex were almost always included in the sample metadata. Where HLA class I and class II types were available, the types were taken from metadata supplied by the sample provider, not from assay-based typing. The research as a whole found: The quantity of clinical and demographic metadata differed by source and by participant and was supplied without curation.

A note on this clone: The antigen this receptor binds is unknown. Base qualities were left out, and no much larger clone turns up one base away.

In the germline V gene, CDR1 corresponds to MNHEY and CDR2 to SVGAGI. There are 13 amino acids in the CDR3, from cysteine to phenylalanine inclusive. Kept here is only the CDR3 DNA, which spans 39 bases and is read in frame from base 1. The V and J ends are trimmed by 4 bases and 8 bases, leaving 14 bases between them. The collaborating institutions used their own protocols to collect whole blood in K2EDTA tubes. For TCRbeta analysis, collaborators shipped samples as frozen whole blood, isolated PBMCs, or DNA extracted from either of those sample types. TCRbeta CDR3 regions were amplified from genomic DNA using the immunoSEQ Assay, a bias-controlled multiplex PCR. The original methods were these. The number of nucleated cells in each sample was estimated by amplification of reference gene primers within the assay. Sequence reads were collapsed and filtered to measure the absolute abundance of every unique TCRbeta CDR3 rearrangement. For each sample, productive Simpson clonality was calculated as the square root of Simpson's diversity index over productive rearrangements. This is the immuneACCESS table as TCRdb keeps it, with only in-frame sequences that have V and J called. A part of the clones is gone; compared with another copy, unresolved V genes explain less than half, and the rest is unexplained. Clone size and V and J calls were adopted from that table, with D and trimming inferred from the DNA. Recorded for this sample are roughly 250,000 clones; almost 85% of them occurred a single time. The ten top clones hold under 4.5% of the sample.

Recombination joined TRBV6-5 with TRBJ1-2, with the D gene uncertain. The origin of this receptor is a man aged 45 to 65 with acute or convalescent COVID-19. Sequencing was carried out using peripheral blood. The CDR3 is CASSSGSPMGYTF. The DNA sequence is TGTGCCAGCAGTTCCGGTTCCCCTATGGGCTACACCTTC.